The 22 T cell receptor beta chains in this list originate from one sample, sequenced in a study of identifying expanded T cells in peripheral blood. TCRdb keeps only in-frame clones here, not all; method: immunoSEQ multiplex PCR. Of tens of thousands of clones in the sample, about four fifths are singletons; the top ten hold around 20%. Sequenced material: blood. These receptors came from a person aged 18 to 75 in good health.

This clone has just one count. The CDR3 sequence: CSVARQGAPEAFF. The CDR3 nucleotides read TGCAGCGTTGCGAGACAGGGCGCCCCTGAAGCTTTCTTT. V usage is TRBV29-1 and J usage is TRBJ1-1, with TRBD1 matching over 7 bases. The CDR3 contains 13 residues. Trimming at V came to 4 bases and at J to 6 bases, leaving 8 bases not matched to a gene. CDR1 and CDR2 from the germline V gene are SQVTM and ANQGSEA. The full variable domain, in which reference TRBV29-1 and TRBJ1-1 provide the parts outside the CDR3, is SAVISQKPSRDICQRGTSLTIQCQVDSQVTMMFWYRQQPGQSLTLIATANQGSEATYESGFVIDKFPISRPNLTFSTLTVSNMSPEDSSIYLCSVARQGAPEAFFGQGTRLTVV.

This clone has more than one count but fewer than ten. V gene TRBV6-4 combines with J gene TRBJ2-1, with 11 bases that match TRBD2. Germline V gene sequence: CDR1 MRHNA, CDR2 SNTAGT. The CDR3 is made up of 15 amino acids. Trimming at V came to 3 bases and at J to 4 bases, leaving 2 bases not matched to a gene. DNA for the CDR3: TGTGCCAGCAGTGATACTAGCGGGGGTTACAATGAGCAGTTCTTC. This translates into CASSDTSGGYNEQFF.

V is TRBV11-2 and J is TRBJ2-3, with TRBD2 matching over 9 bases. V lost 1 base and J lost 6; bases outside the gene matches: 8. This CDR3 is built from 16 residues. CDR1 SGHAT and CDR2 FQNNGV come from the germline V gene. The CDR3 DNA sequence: TGTGCCAGCAGCTTAGTTCGGACTAGCGTCAGGGATACGCAGTATTTT. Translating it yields CASSLVRTSVRDTQYF. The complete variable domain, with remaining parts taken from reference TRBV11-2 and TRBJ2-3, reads EAGVAQSPRYKIIEKRQSVAFWCNPISGHATLYWYQQILGQGPKLLIQFQNNGVVDDSQLPKDRFSAERLKGVDSTLKIQPAKLEDSAVYLCASSLVRTSVRDTQYFGPGTRLTVL.

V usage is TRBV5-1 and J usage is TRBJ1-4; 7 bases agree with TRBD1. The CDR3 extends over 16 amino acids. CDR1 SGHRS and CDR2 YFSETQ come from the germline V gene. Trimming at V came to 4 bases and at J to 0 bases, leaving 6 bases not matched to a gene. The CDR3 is CASSQGVRATNEKLFF. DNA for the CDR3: TGCGCCAGCAGCCAGGGGGTTAGGGCAACTAATGAAAAACTGTTTTTT.

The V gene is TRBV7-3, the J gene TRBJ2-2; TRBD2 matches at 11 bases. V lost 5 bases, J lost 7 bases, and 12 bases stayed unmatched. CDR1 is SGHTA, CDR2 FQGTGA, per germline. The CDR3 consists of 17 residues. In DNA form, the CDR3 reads TGTGCCAGCAGCCGGTCCCGCACTAGCGGGAGTAGCGGGGAGCTGTTTTTT. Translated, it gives CASSRSRTSGSSGELFF.

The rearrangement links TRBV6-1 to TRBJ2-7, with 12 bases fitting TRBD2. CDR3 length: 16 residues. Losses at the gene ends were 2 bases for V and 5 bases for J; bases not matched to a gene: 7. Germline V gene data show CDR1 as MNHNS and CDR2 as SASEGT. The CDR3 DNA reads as TGTGCCAGCAGTGAAAGCCTAGCGGGAGGGCCCCACGAGCAGTACTTC. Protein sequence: CASSESLAGGPHEQYF.

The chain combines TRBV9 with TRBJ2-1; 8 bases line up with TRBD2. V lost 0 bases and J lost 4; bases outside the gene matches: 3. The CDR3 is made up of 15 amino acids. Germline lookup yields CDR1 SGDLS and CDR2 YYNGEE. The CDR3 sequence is CASSVVPSGYNEQFF. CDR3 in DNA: TGTGCCAGCAGCGTAGTCCCTAGCGGGTACAATGAGCAGTTCTTC.

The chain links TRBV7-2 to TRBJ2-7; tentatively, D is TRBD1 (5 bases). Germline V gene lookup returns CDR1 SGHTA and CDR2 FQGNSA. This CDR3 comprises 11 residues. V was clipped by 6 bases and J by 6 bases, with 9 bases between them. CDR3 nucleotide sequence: TGTGCCAGCAGTCAGGGTTCCGAGCAGTACTTC. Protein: CASSQGSEQYF.

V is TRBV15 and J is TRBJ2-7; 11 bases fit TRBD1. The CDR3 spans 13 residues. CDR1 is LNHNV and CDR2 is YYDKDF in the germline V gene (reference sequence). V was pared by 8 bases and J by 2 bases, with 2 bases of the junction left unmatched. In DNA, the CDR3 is TGTGCCACCGCGGGACAGGGGGCCTACGAGCAGTACTTC. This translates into CATAGQGAYEQYF.

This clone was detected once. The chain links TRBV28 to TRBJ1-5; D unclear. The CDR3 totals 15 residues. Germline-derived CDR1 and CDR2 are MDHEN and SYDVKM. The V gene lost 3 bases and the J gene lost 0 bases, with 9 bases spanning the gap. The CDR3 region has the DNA TGTGCCAGCAGTTTGGGTCAGTATAGCAATCAGCCCCAGCATTTT. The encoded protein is CASSLGQYSNQPQHF.

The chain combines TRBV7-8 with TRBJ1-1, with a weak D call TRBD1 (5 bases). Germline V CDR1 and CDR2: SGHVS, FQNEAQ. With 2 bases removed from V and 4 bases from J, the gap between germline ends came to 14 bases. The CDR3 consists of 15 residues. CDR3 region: CASSLNPGPGTEAFF. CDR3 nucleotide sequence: TGTGCCAGCAGCTTAAATCCGGGGCCGGGCACTGAAGCTTTCTTT. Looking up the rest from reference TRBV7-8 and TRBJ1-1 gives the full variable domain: GAGVSQSPRYKVAKRGQDVALRCDPISGHVSLFWYQQALGQGPEFLTYFQNEAQLDKSGLPSDRFFAERPEGSVSTLKIQRTQQEDSAVYLCASSLNPGPGTEAFFGQGTRLTVV.

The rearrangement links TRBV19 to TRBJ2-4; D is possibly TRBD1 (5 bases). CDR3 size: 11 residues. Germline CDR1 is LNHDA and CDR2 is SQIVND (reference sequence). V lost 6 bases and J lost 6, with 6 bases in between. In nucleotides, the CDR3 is TGTGCCAGTAGGCAGGGAAACATTCAGTACTTC. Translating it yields CASRQGNIQYF.

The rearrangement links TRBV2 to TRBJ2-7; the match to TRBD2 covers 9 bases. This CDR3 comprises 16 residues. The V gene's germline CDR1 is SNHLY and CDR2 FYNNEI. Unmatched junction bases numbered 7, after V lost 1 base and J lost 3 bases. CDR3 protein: CASSEGGSGSFYEQYF. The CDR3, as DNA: TGTGCCAGCAGTGAAGGGGGTAGCGGGAGTTTCTACGAGCAGTACTTC.

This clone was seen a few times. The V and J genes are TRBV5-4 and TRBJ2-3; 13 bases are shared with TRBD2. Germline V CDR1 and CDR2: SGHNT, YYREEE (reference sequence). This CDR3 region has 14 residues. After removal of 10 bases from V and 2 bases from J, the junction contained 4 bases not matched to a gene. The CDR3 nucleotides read TGTGCCGCGGGGACTAGCGGGAACACAGATACGCAGTATTTT. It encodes CAAGTSGNTDTQYF.

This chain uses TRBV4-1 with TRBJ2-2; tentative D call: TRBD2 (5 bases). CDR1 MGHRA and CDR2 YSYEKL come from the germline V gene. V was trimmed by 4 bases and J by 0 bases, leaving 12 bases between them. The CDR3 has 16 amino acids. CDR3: CASSLEAGANTGELFF. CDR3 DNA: TGCGCCAGCAGCCTCGAGGCCGGGGCGAACACCGGGGAGCTGTTTTTT.

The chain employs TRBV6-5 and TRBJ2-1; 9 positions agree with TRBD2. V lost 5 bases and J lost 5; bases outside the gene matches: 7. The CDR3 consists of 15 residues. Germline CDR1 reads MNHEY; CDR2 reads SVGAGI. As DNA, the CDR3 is TGTGCCAGCAGTCCCCGCCCTAGCGGGAACAATGAGCAGTTCTTC. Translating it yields CASSPRPSGNNEQFF.

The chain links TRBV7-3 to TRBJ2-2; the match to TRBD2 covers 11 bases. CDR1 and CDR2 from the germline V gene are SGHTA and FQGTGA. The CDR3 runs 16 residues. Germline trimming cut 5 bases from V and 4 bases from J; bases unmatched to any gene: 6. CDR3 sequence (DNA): TGTGCCAGCAGCCTCGGACTAGCGGGCTCCACCGGGGAGCTGTTTTTT. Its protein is CASSLGLAGSTGELFF.

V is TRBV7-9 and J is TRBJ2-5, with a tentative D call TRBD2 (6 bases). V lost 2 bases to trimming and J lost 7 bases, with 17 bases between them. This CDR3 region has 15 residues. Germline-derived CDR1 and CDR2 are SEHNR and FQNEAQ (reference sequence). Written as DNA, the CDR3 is TGTGCCAGCAGCTTAACGGGTGGCGGGGCAGGGACCCAGTACTTC. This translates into CASSLTGGGAGTQYF.

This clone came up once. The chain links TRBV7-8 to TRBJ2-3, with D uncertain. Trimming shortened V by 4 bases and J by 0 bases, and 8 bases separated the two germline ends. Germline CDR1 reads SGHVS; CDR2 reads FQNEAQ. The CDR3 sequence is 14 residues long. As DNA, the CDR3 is TGTGCCAGCAGCTCGAGCTCTAGCACAGATACGCAGTATTTT. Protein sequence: CASSSSSSTDTQYF.

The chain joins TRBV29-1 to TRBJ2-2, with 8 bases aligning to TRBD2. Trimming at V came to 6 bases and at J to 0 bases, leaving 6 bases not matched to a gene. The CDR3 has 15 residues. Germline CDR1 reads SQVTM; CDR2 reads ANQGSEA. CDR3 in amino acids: CSVAYSGANTGELFF. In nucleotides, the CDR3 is TGCAGCGTAGCCTATAGCGGGGCGAACACCGGGGAGCTGTTTTTT.

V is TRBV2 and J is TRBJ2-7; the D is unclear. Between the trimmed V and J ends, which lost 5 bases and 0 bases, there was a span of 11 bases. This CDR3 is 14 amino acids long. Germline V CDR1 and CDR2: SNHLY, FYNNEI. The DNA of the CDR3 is TGTGCCAGCAGTATGGGCGGCCACTCCTACGAGCAGTACTTC. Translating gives CASSMGGHSYEQYF.

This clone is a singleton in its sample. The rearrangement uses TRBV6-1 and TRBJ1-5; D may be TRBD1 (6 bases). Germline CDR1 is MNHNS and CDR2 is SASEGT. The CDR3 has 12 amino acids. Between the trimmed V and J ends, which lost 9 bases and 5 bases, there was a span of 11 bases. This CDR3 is CARGEGDQPQHF. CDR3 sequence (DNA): TGTGCCAGGGGGGAGGGGGATCAGCCCCAGCATTTT.